This is a list of T cell receptor beta chains from one sample in a study of cytomegalovirus exposure and HLA in healthy donors. Profiling relied on immunoSEQ multiplex PCR, and the TCRdb table lists in-frame clones only, not all of them. The table has tens of thousands of clones, roughly 88% seen once; the top ten hold under 20%. The sample was PBMCs. These receptors originate from a man aged 70 or older in good health and CMV-seropositive. Both conserved end residues are part of each CDR3. Fields, in order: clone size, J gene, V gene, D gene, CDR3 protein, CDR3 DNA. The D gene is left open where the match is weak. A row's size may be missing; if present it is once, few, many or a size class.

.,TRBJ1-4,TRBV7-3,.,CASSLTGQTNEKLFF,TGTGCCAGCAGCTTAACCGGACAGACTAATGAAAAACTGTTTTTT
.,TRBJ2-2,TRBV2,.,CASSSSGAGATAGELFF,TGTGCCAGCAGTTCCTCGGGGGCGGGGGCCACAGCCGGGGAGCTGTTTTTT
once,TRBJ2-7,TRBV2,.,CASKEDGLYEQYF,TGTGCCAGCAAGGAAGACGGACTCTACGAGCAGTACTTC
once,TRBJ2-7,TRBV7-9,.,CASSQGGQVREQYF,TGTGCCAGCAGCCAAGGAGGTCAGGTCCGCGAGCAGTACTTC
.,TRBJ2-1,TRBV4-1,TRBD1,CASSHPGTGPYNEQFF,TGCGCCAGCAGCCACCCCGGGACAGGGCCTTACAATGAGCAGTTCTTC
.,TRBJ2-7,TRBV30,TRBD2,CAWSLLGAGVWEQYF,TGTGCCTGGAGTCTATTAGGGGCGGGAGTGTGGGAGCAGTACTTC
.,TRBJ2-5,TRBV6-6,TRBD1,CASSWTGGGKETQYF,TGTGCCAGCAGCTGGACAGGGGGAGGGAAGGAGACCCAGTACTTC
.,TRBJ1-1,TRBV18,.,CASSPPGGMVTEAFF,TGTGCCAGCTCACCACCTGGAGGGATGGTCACTGAAGCTTTCTTT
.,TRBJ1-6,TRBV15,.,CATSRSLDTYNSPLHF,TGTGCCACCAGCAGAAGTCTGGACACCTATAATTCACCCCTCCACTTT
.,TRBJ1-6,TRBV2,TRBD1,CASKGRTGGSPLHF,TGTGCCAGCAAGGGACGGACAGGAGGTTCACCCCTCCACTTT
.,TRBJ2-7,TRBV2,TRBD2,CASSRAGVLSYEQYF,TGTGCCAGCAGCCGGGCGGGAGTCCTCTCCTACGAGCAGTACTTC
.,TRBJ1-5,TRBV5-1,.,CASSLWAGEGQPQHF,TGCGCCAGCAGCTTGTGGGCAGGGGAAGGTCAGCCCCAGCATTTT
.,TRBJ1-5,TRBV7-7,.,CASSLGPQEPQHF,TGTGCCAGCAGCTTAGGGCCTCAGGAGCCCCAGCATTTT
.,TRBJ2-3,TRBV4-1,TRBD2,CASSQDLAGLDTQYF,TGCGCCAGCAGCCAAGATTTAGCGGGACTAGATACGCAGTATTTT
.,TRBJ1-1,TRBV5-1,.,CASSDQGSYTEAFF,TGCGCCAGCAGTGATCAGGGGAGTTACACTGAAGCTTTCTTT
.,TRBJ2-1,TRBV6-5,TRBD2,CASSYGLAGDEQFF,TGTGCCAGCAGTTACGGACTAGCGGGGGATGAGCAGTTCTTC
.,TRBJ1-2,TRBV7-9,.,CASSLAGTNYGYTF,TGTGCCAGCAGCTTAGCGGGGACAAACTATGGCTACACCTTC
.,TRBJ2-1,TRBV4-3,TRBD2,CASSHGGGADNEQFF,TGCGCCAGCAGCCACGGCGGGGGGGCCGACAATGAGCAGTTCTTC
.,TRBJ1-4,TRBV12-5,.,CASGLVPGEKLFF,TGTGCTAGTGGTTTGGTGCCGGGTGAAAAACTGTTTTTT
few,TRBJ1-1,TRBV5-4,TRBD1,CASSFLDRDTEAFF,TGTGCCAGCAGCTTCCTGGACAGGGACACTGAAGCTTTCTTT
.,TRBJ2-5,TRBV29-1,.,CSVVFRGETQYF,TGCAGCGTTGTGTTCAGGGGAGAGACCCAGTACTTC
once,TRBJ1-2,TRBV15,.,CATSRDAGDYGYTF,TGTGCCACCAGCAGGGATGCAGGGGACTATGGCTACACCTTC
.,TRBJ1-4,TRBV6-6,.,CASSYPEGEKLFF,TGTGCCAGCAGTTACCCCGAGGGTGAAAAACTGTTTTTT
.,TRBJ1-3,TRBV5-6,.,CASSWLSGNTIYF,TGTGCCAGCAGCTGGCTCAGTGGAAACACCATATATTTT
few,TRBJ2-5,TRBV7-9,.,CASSPADKETQYF,TGTGCCAGCAGCCCCGCGGATAAAGAGACCCAGTACTTC
.,TRBJ2-1,TRBV6-1,TRBD2,CASRGLAGAQQFF,TGTGCCAGCAGGGGACTAGCGGGGGCCCAGCAGTTCTTC
.,TRBJ2-1,TRBV7-9,.,CASSLGQVDNEQFF,TGTGCCAGCAGCTTAGGACAGGTTGACAATGAGCAGTTCTTC
.,TRBJ2-7,TRBV2,TRBD2,CASSAVTSGSEQYF,TGTGCCAGCAGTGCGGTGACTAGCGGGAGCGAGCAGTACTTC